This paragraph reports one TCR beta chain. Cohort 3 donors were reported recovered after two negative PCRs, clearance, or symptom resolution. This entry comes from a study of blood T cell repertoires in COVID-19. Across the whole study: The study drew acute and convalescent COVID-19 samples from the United States, Italy and Spain. T cells, B-cell-depleted T cells, or PBMCs provided the cDNA or gDNA that served as material.

V lost 1 base and J lost 7, with 5 bases in between. Germline V gene data show CDR1 as SGHNT and CDR2 as YENEEA. The CDR3 consists of 13 residues. As handled by the study authors: Amplification of reference gene primers was used by the study to estimate nucleated cell counts. Assay used: immunoSEQ multiplex PCR; TCRdb lists only in-frame clones, some missing. The V and J calls and the clone size are those of that table, but D and trimming were determined from the DNA. Of roughly 300,000 clones listed, 87% were seen once; the top ten hold approximately 0.93%. This sequence originates from a woman aged 30 to 39 who had recovered from COVID-19. Sequenced input: PBMCs or T cells enriched from blood (not recorded which). The chain couples TRBV11-3 to TRBJ1-6; D not resolved. The CDR3: CASSLGRNSPLHF. CDR3 coding DNA: TGTGCCAGCAGCTTAGGGAGGAATTCACCCCTCCACTTT. The variable domain in full, completed from reference TRBV11-3 and TRBJ1-6, reads EAGVVQSPRYKIIEKKQPVAFWCNPISGHNTLYWYLQNLGQGPELLIRYENEEAVDDSQLPKDRFSAERLKGVDSTLKIQPAELGDSAVYLCASSLGRNSPLHFGNGTRLTVT.